Listed below are T cell receptor beta chains from one sample, sequenced in a study of metastatic and nonmetastatic thyroid tumors. With MiXCR, TCRdb called clones anew from the PCR reads. The sample shows tens of thousands of clones, roughly 13% of them seen only once. The sequenced sample was blood. The receptors stem from a female donor with papillary thyroid cancer or a benign thyroid nodule (not recorded which). Some clones in this sample may be carry-over from other donors' samples. The CDR3 runs from the conserved cysteine through the conserved F or W. A D gene is named only where the DNA matches it firmly. Clone sizes are given selectively: once, few, many, or a class where the clone is expanded.

cdr3_length j_call clone_size d_call v_call cdr3_aa cdr3_nt
14 TRBJ2-7 NA TRBD1 TRBV7-2 CASSLGQGAYEQYF TGTGCCAGCAGTTTAGGACAGGGAGCCTACGAGCAGTACTTC
11 TRBJ2-7 many TRBD2 TRBV20-1 CSATSGYEQYF TGCAGTGCAACTAGCGGCTACGAGCAGTACTTC
13 TRBJ2-7 many TRBD2 TRBV5-4 CASSLDSGRVQYF TGTGCCAGCAGCTTGGATAGCGGGAGGGTGCAGTACTTC
11 TRBJ2-7 many NA TRBV19 CASSTAYEQYF TGTGCCAGTAGTACCGCCTACGAGCAGTACTTC
17 TRBJ1-4 many TRBD1 TRBV4-3 CASSQDIPGTGAGNRIF TGCGCCAGCAGCCAAGATATCCCCGGGACAGGGGCCGGGAATCGGATTTTT
15 TRBJ1-1 many NA TRBV19 CASSISRWGDTEAFF TGTGCCAGTAGTATAAGCAGGTGGGGTGACACTGAAGCTTTCTTT
15 TRBJ1-1 many NA TRBV27 CASNTSDRSDTEAFF TGTGCCAGCAACACATCGGACCGGTCAGACACTGAAGCTTTCTTT
16 TRBJ1-4 many NA TRBV19 CASSMNPTGVNEKLFF TGTGCCAGTAGTATGAACCCGACAGGCGTAAATGAAAAACTGTTTTTT
15 TRBJ1-2 once TRBD1 TRBV20-1 CSASVGDRGNYGYTF TGCAGTGCTAGCGTGGGGGACAGGGGAAACTATGGCTACACCTTC
15 TRBJ2-2 NA TRBD1 TRBV5-1 CASSLGTGVPRELFF TGCGCCAGCAGCTTGGGGACAGGGGTGCCCAGGGAGCTGTTTTTT
14 TRBJ2-5 many NA TRBV28 CASSYMGERGTQYF TGTGCCAGCAGTTATATGGGGGAACGCGGGACCCAGTACTTC
12 TRBJ2-7 many NA TRBV20-1 CSADEGAYEQYF TGCAGTGCTGATGAGGGAGCTTACGAGCAGTACTTC
15 TRBJ2-5 many NA TRBV24-1 CATSDARDIQETQYF TGTGCCACCAGTGATGCCCGGGACATTCAAGAGACCCAGTACTTC
16 TRBJ2-1 many TRBD2 TRBV7-9 CASSRLAGAAYNEQFF TGTGCCAGCAGCCGACTAGCGGGAGCCGCCTACAATGAGCAGTTCTTC
14 TRBJ2-7 many TRBD1 TRBV5-1 CASSPGQGGYEQYF TGCGCCAGCAGCCCGGGACAGGGGGGCTACGAGCAGTACTTC
12 TRBJ2-7 few NA TRBV7-9 CASSQGLYEQYF TGTGCCAGCAGCCAGGGGCTCTACGAGCAGTACTTC
16 TRBJ2-7 many TRBD2 TRBV4-3 CASSQDSGGSYYEQYF TGCGCCAGCAGCCAGGACAGCGGGGGATCGTACTACGAGCAGTACTTC
13 TRBJ2-5 many NA TRBV2 CASRKDGKETQYF TGTGCCAGCAGAAAGGACGGAAAAGAGACCCAGTACTTC
13 TRBJ1-5 many TRBD1 TRBV18 CASSSQGVQPQHF TGTGCCAGCTCAAGCCAGGGGGTCCAGCCCCAGCATTTT
15 TRBJ2-5 many NA TRBV4-1 CASSLRYGHQETQYF TGCGCCAGCAGCCTACGGTACGGACACCAAGAGACCCAGTACTTC
14 TRBJ1-1 once NA TRBV5-4 CASTETADSPEAFF TGTGCCAGCACCGAGACGGCGGACAGCCCTGAAGCTTTCTTT
13 TRBJ2-7 many TRBD1 TRBV25-1 CASTGTGRYEQYF TGTGCCAGCACCGGGACAGGCCGCTACGAGCAGTACTTC
17 TRBJ2-1 many TRBD2 TRBV7-9 CASSLVGHFAGGFEQFF TGTGCCAGCAGCTTAGTCGGCCATTTTGCGGGAGGGTTTGAGCAGTTCTTC
13 TRBJ2-2 many NA TRBV19 CAGEQGDTGELFF TGTGCCGGGGAACAGGGAGACACCGGGGAGCTGTTTTTT
14 TRBJ2-1 many NA TRBV7-9 CASSLDVAGAEQFF TGTGCCAGCAGCTTAGATGTCGCGGGGGCCGAGCAGTTCTTC
16 TRBJ2-3 many NA TRBV5-1 CASSLELGLGTDTQYF TGCGCCAGCAGCTTGGAGTTGGGCCTCGGGACAGATACGCAGTATTTT
14 TRBJ2-1 many TRBD2 TRBV20-1 CSATEIGGLAEQFF TGCAGTGCTACTGAGATAGGGGGACTAGCGGAGCAGTTCTTC
14 TRBJ2-7 many TRBD1 TRBV5-5 CASSVPGQIYEQYF TGTGCCAGCAGCGTACCGGGACAGATCTACGAGCAGTACTTC
15 TRBJ2-1 many NA TRBV30 CAWSPLAEPYNEQFF TGTGCCTGGAGTCCCTTAGCGGAACCCTACAATGAGCAGTTCTTC
15 TRBJ2-2 many NA TRBV12-3/TRBV12-4 CASREGDFNTGELFF TGTGCCAGCAGGGAAGGGGACTTTAACACCGGGGAGCTGTTTTTT
14 TRBJ1-5 NA TRBD1 TRBV19 CASSRDRGDKPQHF TGTGCCAGTAGTCGGGACAGGGGGGATAAGCCCCAGCATTTT
22 TRBJ2-1 many NA TRBV20-1 CSAREPGQGIFGSGGSYNEQFF TGCAGTGCTAGGGAACCGGGACAGGGGATCTTTGGTAGCGGGGGCTCCTACAATGAGCAGTTCTTC
14 TRBJ2-5 many NA TRBV5-1 CASSLGEVKETQYF TGCGCCAGCAGCCTGGGGGAGGTCAAAGAGACCCAGTACTTC
19 TRBJ1-5 many TRBD1 TRBV19 CASSALQPGQRSLNQPQHF TGTGCCAGTAGTGCACTACAACCGGGACAGAGGTCGTTGAATCAGCCCCAGCATTTT
15 TRBJ2-7 many TRBD2 TRBV2 CASSGRGTSVSAQYF TGTGCCAGCAGTGGGAGGGGGACTAGCGTTTCTGCGCAGTACTTC
16 TRBJ2-3 many TRBD2 TRBV20-1 CSARPLAGQLPDTQYF TGCAGTGCTCGCCCCCTAGCGGGACAACTTCCAGATACGCAGTATTTT
13 TRBJ1-1 many TRBD1 TRBV6-1 CASSDRVDTEAFF TGTGCCAGCAGCGACAGGGTAGACACTGAAGCTTTCTTT
15 TRBJ2-2 many TRBD1 TRBV11-3 CASSLGTGITGELFF TGTGCCAGCAGCTTAGGGACAGGGATCACCGGGGAGCTGTTTTTT
13 TRBJ1-1 many NA TRBV4-3 CASSQLRNTEAFF TGCGCCAGCAGCCAACTGAGGAACACTGAAGCTTTCTTT
16 TRBJ2-3 NA TRBD1 TRBV13 CASSPRQGALTDTQYF TGTGCCAGCAGCCCACGCCAGGGGGCACTAACAGATACGCAGTATTTT
16 TRBJ2-3 many NA TRBV2 CASSQRDSGGPDTQYF TGTGCCAGCAGTCAACGGGACTCCGGAGGCCCAGATACGCAGTATTTT
12 TRBJ1-5 many NA TRBV6-1 CASTDGVQPQHF TGTGCCAGCACCGACGGGGTTCAGCCCCAGCATTTT
13 TRBJ2-7 many NA TRBV19 CASSIGSGAEQYF TGTGCCAGTAGTATAGGCTCGGGGGCCGAGCAGTACTTC
14 TRBJ1-2 many TRBD1 TRBV12-3/TRBV12-4 CASSLGQGWYGYTF TGTGCCAGCAGTTTAGGACAGGGTTGGTATGGCTACACCTTC
14 TRBJ1-2 many TRBD1 TRBV9 CASSVGDRGYGYTF TGTGCCAGCAGCGTAGGGGACAGGGGGTATGGCTACACCTTC
15 TRBJ2-7 NA TRBD2 TRBV5-1 CASSLWRGFAYEQYF TGCGCCAGCAGCTTGTGGCGGGGGTTTGCCTACGAGCAGTACTTC
13 TRBJ2-7 many NA TRBV7-8 CASSLIDNDEQYF TGTGCCAGCAGCTTAATAGACAACGACGAGCAGTACTTC
14 TRBJ1-2 few TRBD1 TRBV7-2 CASSLAKGAGGYTF TGTGCCAGCAGCTTAGCTAAGGGGGCTGGCGGATACACCTTC
16 TRBJ2-1 many TRBD2 TRBV27 CASGRRTSETYNEQFF TGTGCCAGCGGTAGAAGGACTAGCGAGACCTACAATGAGCAGTTCTTC
15 TRBJ2-1 many TRBD1 TRBV11-1 CASSNDPRGYNEQFF TGTGCCAGCAGCAATGACCCCAGGGGGTACAATGAGCAGTTCTTC
16 TRBJ2-2 many TRBD2 TRBV9 CASSARGLEATGELFF TGTGCCAGCAGCGCCCGAGGACTAGAGGCCACCGGGGAGCTGTTTTTT
16 TRBJ2-7 few TRBD2 TRBV7-8 CASSFLAGEASYEQYF TGTGCCAGCAGCTTTCTAGCGGGAGAAGCCTCATACGAGCAGTACTTC
16 TRBJ1-4 many NA TRBV15 CATSRHSPGFGEKLFF TGTGCCACCAGCAGACACAGCCCCGGGTTTGGGGAAAAACTGTTTTTT
12 TRBJ2-1 NA TRBD1 TRBV20-1 CSAKGQYNEQFF TGCAGTGCTAAGGGACAGTACAATGAGCAGTTCTTC